A selection of T cell receptor beta chains follows, all from one sample in a study of blood T cell repertoires in COVID-19. TCRdb's copy holds only in-frame clones and misses some; the assay was immunoSEQ multiplex PCR. The sample contains 310,000 or so clones, 85% to 90% of which appear only once. The sequenced sample consisted of PBMCs or T cells enriched from blood (not recorded which). The receptors originated from a woman aged 18-30 years who had recovered from COVID-19. The CDR3 runs from the conserved cysteine through the conserved F or W. D genes are given only for firm matches. Expanded clones are given a class, and other clones once, few, many or no size at all.

DNA	CDR3	V	size	D	J
TGTGCCTGGAGTCCGGGGAGTAACTATGGCTACACCTTC	CAWSPGSNYGYTF	TRBV30	-	-	TRBJ1-2
TGTGCCAGCAGTTTGGAAGGGGCCCAGCCCCAGCATTTT	CASSLEGAQPQHF	TRBV12-3/TRBV12-4	-	-	TRBJ1-5
TGTGCCAGCAGTCCCTCCCCAGAGAGGCCCGGCGGGCCCCAGCATTTT	CASSPSPERPGGPQHF	TRBV27	-	-	TRBJ1-5
TGTGCCAGCAGCTTAACGGGACAGGAAGGTCAGCCCCAGCATTTT	CASSLTGQEGQPQHF	TRBV13	-	TRBD1	TRBJ1-5
TGTGCCAGCAGCGTAGCTACTGGACAGGGGGTATCTGGAAACACCATATATTTT	CASSVATGQGVSGNTIYF	TRBV9	-	TRBD1	TRBJ1-3
TGTGCCAGCAGCGTAGACCAGGTTCAAGAGACCCAGTACTTC	CASSVDQVQETQYF	TRBV9	few	-	TRBJ2-5
TGTGCCAGCAGTGGGTTTTTTGCCGCAGGGGCGGAAAAACTGTTTTTT	CASSGFFAAGAEKLFF	TRBV6-1	-	-	TRBJ1-4
TGTGCCTGGAGCCATCCGGGACAGGGGATTGGGGGCTACACCTTC	CAWSHPGQGIGGYTF	TRBV30	-	TRBD1	TRBJ1-2
TGTGCCACCTCCACCCGAAAATCAGGGGTTGGCACTGAAGCTTTCTTT	CATSTRKSGVGTEAFF	TRBV3-1/TRBV3-2	-	-	TRBJ1-1
TGTGCCAGCAACCTATCACAGGGGGCGGACACTGAAGCTTTCTTT	CASNLSQGADTEAFF	TRBV6-5	-	TRBD1	TRBJ1-1
TGCAGTGCTAGTGCTCGGGAGTCCTACGAGCAGTACTTC	CSASARESYEQYF	TRBV20-1	-	-	TRBJ2-7
TGTGCCAGCAGTACCCGGGGAGTGGAAGCTGAAGCTTTCTTT	CASSTRGVEAEAFF	TRBV6-5	-	-	TRBJ1-1
TGTGCCTCGGCGGGGGGCTCTGGAAACACCATATATTTT	CASAGGSGNTIYF	TRBV7-6	-	-	TRBJ1-3
TGTGCCAGCAGTTTAATAGGGGCCCTTGTGGATACGCAGTATTTT	CASSLIGALVDTQYF	TRBV27	-	-	TRBJ2-3
TGTGCCAGCGCCGGGACAGGGCAATACGAGCAGTACTTC	CASAGTGQYEQYF	TRBV2	-	TRBD1	TRBJ2-7
TGTGCCAGCAGTGGAGACAGGGGGCGGACGGTGAACACTGAAGCTTTCTTT	CASSGDRGRTVNTEAFF	TRBV28	-	TRBD1	TRBJ1-1
TGTGCCAGCAGTTTCTTGCTCGGGGGGGGCGAGCAGTACTTC	CASSFLLGGGEQYF	TRBV27	-	TRBD2	TRBJ2-7
TGCGCCAGCAGGATTAGCGGGGGGGCTAGCACGGATACGCAGTATTTT	CASRISGGASTDTQYF	TRBV10-2	-	TRBD2	TRBJ2-3
TGTGCCAGCAGCCAAGAGGCAGGGGGTAACTATGGCTACACCTTC	CASSQEAGGNYGYTF	TRBV3-1/TRBV3-2	-	TRBD1	TRBJ1-2
TGCGCCAGCAGCCGAACAGGTTTTAATGAAAAACTGTTTTTT	CASSRTGFNEKLFF	TRBV5-1	-	-	TRBJ1-4
TGTGCCAGCAGCCAAACAACGGCGGGGGCCTGGGAGACCCAGTACTTC	CASSQTTAGAWETQYF	TRBV3-1/TRBV3-2	-	-	TRBJ2-5
TGTGCCAGCAGCCCCCCCGGGACAGGGGGCGTTCATGAAAAACTGTTTTTT	CASSPPGTGGVHEKLFF	TRBV7-9	once	TRBD1	TRBJ1-4
TGCGCCAGCAGCCAAGAGGGGGGATCTTCTAGCAATCAGCCCCAGCATTTT	CASSQEGGSSSNQPQHF	TRBV4-1	-	-	TRBJ1-5
TGTGCCTGGGACGCAGGGGTTGAACAGCCCCAGCATTTT	CAWDAGVEQPQHF	TRBV30	-	-	TRBJ1-5
TGTGCCAGCAGTTTGATTTTCAGGGTGGTGAGTGAGCAGTTCTTC	CASSLIFRVVSEQFF	TRBV28	once	-	TRBJ2-1
TGCGCCAGCAGCCCGGGGGGGGGCGCAACTAATGAAAAACTGTTTTTT	CASSPGGGATNEKLFF	TRBV5-1	-	-	TRBJ1-4
TGTGCCAGTAGGACGACCTCAGGGGGCTTAAGCTATGGCTACACCTTC	CASRTTSGGLSYGYTF	TRBV19	few	TRBD1	TRBJ1-2
TGTGCCTGGAGTCGGGGGACAGGGGAACAGCCCCAGCATTTT	CAWSRGTGEQPQHF	TRBV30	-	TRBD1	TRBJ1-5
TGTGCCAGTAGTCCTGGGGCGGTGGATAACTATGGCTACACCTTC	CASSPGAVDNYGYTF	TRBV19	-	-	TRBJ1-2
TGTGCCAGCAGTGAGCGGCAGGGGGATTCACCCCTCCACTTT	CASSERQGDSPLHF	TRBV6-1	-	TRBD1	TRBJ1-6
TGTGCCAGCAGCTTATCGGGGGAGGGGGATGGCTACACCTTC	CASSLSGEGDGYTF	TRBV2	-	-	TRBJ1-2
TGTGCCAGCAGGTTAGCGACGTTCTCCTACAATGAGCAGTTCTTC	CASRLATFSYNEQFF	TRBV6-5	-	-	TRBJ2-1
TGTGCCAGTAGTTGGGGGACAGGGGACTACGAGCAGTACTTC	CASSWGTGDYEQYF	TRBV19	-	TRBD1	TRBJ2-7
TGTGCCAGCAGTTTATCCCCGTTAGGGGTGTCCATTCAGTACTTC	CASSLSPLGVSIQYF	TRBV28	once	-	TRBJ2-4
TGTGCCAGCAGCTTGGGACAGCCTAATTCACCCCTCCACTTT	CASSLGQPNSPLHF	TRBV5-6	-	-	TRBJ1-6
TGTGCCAGCAGCTTAGTTCGGGGGGCAGGGGATTCACCCCTCCACTTT	CASSLVRGAGDSPLHF	TRBV7-8	many	-	TRBJ1-6
TGTGCCAGTAGCCAGACAGGGGGGACACACTATGGCTACACCTTC	CASSQTGGTHYGYTF	TRBV19	-	TRBD1	TRBJ1-2
TGTGCCAGCAGCGTAGGCCTAGCGGGGGCCGACTTCTACAATGAGCAGTTCTTC	CASSVGLAGADFYNEQFF	TRBV9	-	TRBD2	TRBJ2-1
TGTGCCAGCAGCCGGGGGGGGCGTAGCCCCCAGTACTTC	CASSRGGRSPQYF	TRBV7-3	-	TRBD2	TRBJ2-5
TGCGCCAGCAGCTCTCCCGGGACAGGACGATGGGCTAACTATGGCTACACCTTC	CASSSPGTGRWANYGYTF	TRBV4-1	-	TRBD1	TRBJ1-2
TGTGCCAGCAGGACAGACACTTCCACCTACGAGCAGTACTTC	CASRTDTSTYEQYF	TRBV27	-	-	TRBJ2-7
TGCGCCAGCAGCCGGGAGGAGGGACAGGGATACACTGAAGCTTTCTTT	CASSREEGQGYTEAFF	TRBV5-1	few	TRBD1	TRBJ1-1
TGTGCCAGCAGTCCTCGGGGTCGGGAGACCCAGTACTTC	CASSPRGRETQYF	TRBV6-5	once	-	TRBJ2-5
TGTGCCAGCAGTTTTGCAGGGGCCTATGGCTACACCTTC	CASSFAGAYGYTF	TRBV12-3/TRBV12-4	-	-	TRBJ1-2
TGTGCCAGTAGTACATCGCGGGCAGATACGCAGTATTTT	CASSTSRADTQYF	TRBV19	-	-	TRBJ2-3
TGTGCCAGCAGTTACAGGGGGCCTAGCACAGATACGCAGTATTTT	CASSYRGPSTDTQYF	TRBV6-5	-	TRBD1	TRBJ2-3
TGTGCCATCACTGGGACAGGGATTTCGGATGGCTACACCTTC	CAITGTGISDGYTF	TRBV10-3	-	TRBD1	TRBJ1-2
TGTGCCAGCGGGGACAGTATTAATGAAAAACTGTTTTTT	CASGDSINEKLFF	TRBV6-5	-	TRBD1	TRBJ1-4
TGTGCCAGCAGCCCCGGAGTGGTGGGTGAGCAGTTCTTC	CASSPGVVGEQFF	TRBV7-6	-	-	TRBJ2-1
TGCGCCAGCAGCCAAAACCCGGGACAGGGAGGATATGGCTACACCTTC	CASSQNPGQGGYGYTF	TRBV4-1	-	TRBD1	TRBJ1-2
TGTGCCAGCAGCTTAGTGGAGGGCGGAAATGAGCAGTTCTTC	CASSLVEGGNEQFF	TRBV7-9	-	-	TRBJ2-1
TGTGCCAGCAGTTACCGTAGGTCAGGGGGCTCCTACGAGCAGTACTTC	CASSYRRSGGSYEQYF	TRBV6-5	-	TRBD1	TRBJ2-7
TGTGCCAGCAGCTTCGGGGGACTAGGTACAGATACGCAGTATTTT	CASSFGGLGTDTQYF	TRBV7-9	few	TRBD2	TRBJ2-3
TGTGCCAGCATCCCAATAGTCGGGTACGAGCAGTACTTC	CASIPIVGYEQYF	TRBV7-9	-	-	TRBJ2-7
TGTGCCAGCAGCTTAGCTCTCGGTGGGAACACTGAAGCTTTCTTT	CASSLALGGNTEAFF	TRBV7-9	-	-	TRBJ1-1